The entry below describes one TCR beta chain. Its antigen target is currently unknown. The input lacks base qualities; no much larger clone sits a single base away. These data are taken from a study of technical replicates of blood from a handful of donors (dated by TCRdb to about 2017). CDR1 and CDR2, per the germline V gene, are MGHDK and SYGVNS. Relative to germline, V is missing 3 bases and J is missing 8 bases, with 15 bases of the junction outside any gene match. The CDR3 goes from the cysteine to the phenylalanine over 17 residues. The DNA shown is the 51-base CDR3, in frame from base 1. Library creation used the immunoSEQ multiplex PCR assay. TCRdb took this table from immuneACCESS and kept in-frame rearrangements with V and J called. Such tables lack part of the clones; where checked against another copy, unresolved V genes explain under half of the gap, and the rest is unexplained. Across this sample there are 80,000 to 90,000 clones, with roughly 94% seen only once. The leading ten clones occupy less than 0.3% of the sample.

The TCR originated in a human donor in good health. The chain is made from TRBV25-1 and TRBJ2-1; 8 of the junction bases match TRBD2. Source material: T cells isolated from PBMCs. The nucleotide sequence reads as follows: TGTGCCAGCAGTGACAGCGGGAGCGGACGCAGAGAGGATGAGCAGTTCTTC. Its coded protein is CASSDSGSGRREDEQFF.